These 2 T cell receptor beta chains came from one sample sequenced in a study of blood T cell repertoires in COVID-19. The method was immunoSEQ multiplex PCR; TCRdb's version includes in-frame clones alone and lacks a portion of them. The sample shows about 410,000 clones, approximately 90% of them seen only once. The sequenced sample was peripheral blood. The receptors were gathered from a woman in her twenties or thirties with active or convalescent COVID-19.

The CDR3 coding sequence is TGTGCCAGCAGCTTTTGGGGCACCTATGGCTACACCTTC. Translation gives CASSFWGTYGYTF. The chain has TRBV5-8 and TRBJ1-2; maybe TRBD1 (5 bases). Germline CDR1 SGHTS, CDR2 YDEGEE. V was cut by 2 bases and J by 4 bases, with 9 bases left in between. This CDR3 spans 13 amino acids.

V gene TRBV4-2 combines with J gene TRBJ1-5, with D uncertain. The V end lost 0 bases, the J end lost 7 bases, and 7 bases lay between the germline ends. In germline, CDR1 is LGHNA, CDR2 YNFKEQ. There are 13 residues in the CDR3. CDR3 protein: CASSQDLSQPQHF. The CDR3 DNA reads TGTGCCAGCAGCCAAGATTTAAGCCAGCCCCAGCATTTT.